The 23 T cell receptor beta chains below were found in one sample sequenced in a study of Graves' ophthalmopathy and Graves' hyperthyroidism. CDR3 regions of TCR beta were amplified from RNA transcripts. HTBI primers were employed in first-round RT-PCR, then a second-round multiplex PCR followed. A single record per CDR3 protein comes from TCRdb applying MiXCR to the multiplex PCR reads. The sample has fewer than 650,000 distinct CDR3 sequences, roughly 20% seen once. The specimen sequenced was peripheral blood. Every receptor here comes from a woman aged 18-35 years with stable Graves' hyperthyroidism. Some clones in this sample may be carry-over from other donors' samples.

This clonotype appeared many times. The chain links TRBV28 to TRBJ2-2; a weak D match, TRBD1 (6 bases). CDR3 size: 16 residues. Per germline, CDR1 MDHEN and CDR2 SYDVKM. V lost 7 bases to trimming and J lost 6 bases, with 21 bases between them. The CDR3 region has the DNA TGTGCCAGCACCTCCGGGGCCGCAGAGGGGGCCGGGGAGCTGTTTTTT. It specifies CASTSGAAEGAGELFF. Variable domain in full (rest from reference TRBV28 and TRBJ2-2): DVKVTQSSRYLVKRTGEKVFLECVQDMDHENMFWYRQDPGLGLRLIYFSYDVKMKEKGDIPEGYSVSREKKERFSLILESASTNQTSMYLCASTSGAAEGAGELFFGEGSRLTVL.

The rearrangement joins TRBV6-2 or TRBV6-3 to TRBJ1-5; D gene uncertain. The CDR3 has 16 amino acids. Trimming left V 7 bases short and J 0 bases short, with 16 bases between. Looked up from germline, CDR1 is MNHEY and CDR2 is SVGEGT. In DNA form, the CDR3 reads TGTGCCAGCACCTCTCAGGATCTACCTAGCAATCAGCCCCAGCATTTT. As protein: CASTSQDLPSNQPQHF.

This clonotype was picked up many times. This chain uses TRBV5-1 with TRBJ2-7; possibly TRBD2 for D (5 bases). The CDR3 consists of 15 residues. Trimming took off 5 bases at V and 2 bases at J, with 17 bases between the two ends. Germline CDR1 reads SGHRS; CDR2 reads YFSETQ. This chain's CDR3 is CASSRAGTNAYEQYF. The CDR3 DNA reads TGCGCCAGCAGTAGGGCGGGCACAAACGCCTACGAGCAGTACTTC.

V is TRBV30 and J is TRBJ1-5, with unresolved D. Trimming stripped 4 bases from V and 11 bases from J, with 18 bases between. CDR1 and CDR2 from the germline V gene are GTSNPN and SVGIG (reference sequence). This CDR3 has 13 residues. CDR3 residues: CAWIFGLILSQHF. CDR3 sequence (DNA): TGTGCCTGGATTTTCGGACTGATCCTGTCCCAGCATTTT.

This clonotype appeared many times. V and J are TRBV27 and TRBJ2-7; no clear D. V was clipped by 2 bases and J by 5 bases, with 19 bases between them. Per the germline V gene, CDR1 is MNHEY and CDR2 is SMNVEV (reference sequence). This CDR3 contains 16 residues. CDR3 DNA: TGTGCCAGCAGTTTAAAACCCACGGCTGCGGATCACGAGCAGTACTTC. Translating it yields CASSLKPTAADHEQYF.

In its sample, this clonotype was seen many times. The chain links TRBV6-5 to TRBJ2-2; 8 bases line up with TRBD1. The V and J ends lost 7 bases and 2 bases, in that order; junction bases with no gene match: 12. Germline loops: CDR1 MNHEY, CDR2 SVGAGI. The CDR3 runs to 17 residues. The chain's CDR3 is CASINRGAGGNTGELFF. The CDR3 DNA follows: TGTGCCAGCATTAACAGGGGGGCAGGGGGCAACACCGGGGAGCTGTTTTTT.

This clonotype was recorded at least ten times. V is TRBV12-3 or TRBV12-4 and J is TRBJ2-4; 16 positions agree with TRBD2. V was pared by 1 base and J by 8 bases, with 5 bases of the junction left unmatched. CDR3 length: 17 amino acids. CDR3 DNA sequence: TGTGCCAGCAGTTTAGGTGGGACTAGCGGGGGGGACGACATTCAGTACTTC. It specifies CASSLGGTSGGDDIQYF.

In this sample, this clonotype turned up many times. Written as DNA, the CDR3 is TGTGCCAGCAGTTTATATCAGGGAACCTACGAGCAGTACTTC. Protein: CASSLYQGTYEQYF. The chain uses TRBV27 and TRBJ2-7; the D gene is possibly TRBD1 (5 bases). V was shortened by 1 base and J by 2 bases, with 9 bases between the two germline ends. Germline CDR1 MNHEY, CDR2 SMNVEV (reference sequence). The CDR3 sequence is 14 residues long.

This clonotype came up many times. This chain joins TRBV6-1 and TRBJ1-6; 10 nucleotides match TRBD1. The CDR3 sequence is 15 residues long. CDR1 and CDR2 from the germline V gene are MNHNS and SASEGT. V dropped 6 bases and J dropped 7; count of bases not matched to a gene: 6. The CDR3 sequence: CASSDRGPWNSPLHF. The DNA for the CDR3 is TGTGCCAGCAGCGACAGGGGGCCGTGGAATTCACCCCTCCACTTT.

The CDR3 bases are TGTGCCAGCAGCACCGGGACAGGCCTGTATGGCTACACCTTC. Its protein product is CASSTGTGLYGYTF. This sequence joins TRBV6-1 and TRBJ1-2; TRBD1 matches at 8 bases. Germline V CDR1 and CDR2: MNHNS, SASEGT. CDR3 length: 14 residues. After removal of 6 bases from V and 5 bases from J, the junction contained 8 bases not matched to a gene.

The table lists this clonotype with a few counts. The rearrangement joins TRBV20-1 to TRBJ2-7, with 12 bases matching TRBD2. The ends lost 1 base at V and 2 bases at J; junction bases unmatched: 3. The germline CDR1 and CDR2 sequences are DFQATT and SNEGSKA (reference sequence). The CDR3 length is 15 residues. The CDR3 region is CSARGTSGRPYEQYF. Written as DNA, the CDR3 is TGCAGTGCTAGAGGTACTAGCGGGAGGCCCTACGAGCAGTACTTC.

This clonotype appeared many times. The chain has TRBV10-3 and TRBJ2-5, with 10 bases that match TRBD2. Germline values: CDR1 ENHRY, CDR2 SYGVKD. V lost 4 bases, J lost 0 bases, and 5 bases stayed unmatched. The CDR3 covers 16 residues. CDR3 bases: TGTGCCATCAGTGGGGGTCTAGCGGGGGACCAAGAGACCCAGTACTTC. Translated: CAISGGLAGDQETQYF.

This clonotype was counted at least ten times. This chain uses TRBV10-3 with TRBJ2-2, with a weak D call TRBD1 (5 bases). Germline-derived CDR1 and CDR2 are ENHRY and SYGVKD. Trimming stripped 5 bases from V and 3 bases from J, with 10 bases between. The CDR3 sequence is 14 residues long. The DNA for the CDR3 is TGTGCCATCAGTCCTGACAGTGACACCGGGGAGCTGTTTTTT. The encoded protein is CAISPDSDTGELFF.

The table lists this clonotype with a few counts. The CDR3 bases are TGTGCCAGCAGCTTACGGACTAGCGGGGCCGAGACCCAGTACTTC. This gives the protein CASSLRTSGAETQYF. The chain employs TRBV7-2 and TRBJ2-5; 12 nucleotides match TRBD2. The V and J ends lost 2 bases and 5 bases, in that order; junction bases with no gene match: 3. Germline V gene sequence: CDR1 SGHTA, CDR2 FQGNSA. The CDR3 has 15 amino acids.

This clonotype was seen only a few times. The rearrangement uses TRBV7-3 and TRBJ2-2; 8 nucleotides agree with TRBD1. Trimming at V came to 8 bases and at J to 7 bases, leaving 9 bases not matched to a gene. This CDR3 contains 14 residues. Germline CDR1 and CDR2: SGHTA and FQGTGA. The chain's CDR3 is CASGRGRLDGELFF. In nucleotides, the CDR3 is TGTGCCAGCGGCAGGGGGCGCTTGGACGGGGAGCTGTTTTTT.

Many counts were recorded for this clonotype. The chain combines TRBV7-9 with TRBJ2-2, with 8 bases matching TRBD2. The CDR3 runs to 15 residues. Germline V CDR1 and CDR2: SEHNR, FQNEAQ (reference sequence). V shed 6 bases, J shed 2 bases, and the junction held 5 bases outside the gene matches. The CDR3, as DNA: TGTGCCAGCAGGTATAGCGGGATCAACACCGGGGAGCTGTTTTTT. This codes for CASRYSGINTGELFF. Full variable domain (outside the CDR3, taken from reference TRBV7-9 and TRBJ2-2): DTGVSQNPRHKITKRGQNVTFRCDPISEHNRLYWYRQTLGQGPEFLTYFQNEAQLEKSRLLSDRFSAERPKGSFSTLEIQRTEQGDSAMYLCASRYSGINTGELFFGEGSRLTVL.

The chain recombines TRBV5-1 with TRBJ1-2, with D perhaps TRBD1 (5 bases). The V end lost 4 bases, the J end lost 6 bases, and 13 bases lay between the germline ends. There are 13 residues in the CDR3. CDR1 is SGHRS and CDR2 is YFSETQ in the germline V gene. CDR3 sequence (DNA): TGCGCCAGCAGCATTGACCGGGACGATGGCTACACCTTC. This codes for CASSIDRDDGYTF.

In this sample, this clonotype turned up a few times. Being one base from a much bigger clone, this may be a read error. The J gene is TRBJ2-5, the V gene TRBV20-1; 7 bases align to TRBD2. This CDR3 spans 16 amino acids. V was pared by 5 bases and J by 5 bases, with 17 bases of the junction left unmatched. Germline V gene data show CDR1 as DFQATT and CDR2 as SNEGSKA (reference sequence). CDR3 nucleotides: TGCAGTGCTCTCCTTAATTGGGGGGGAAGTCGGGAGACCCAGTACTTC. Its translation is CSALLNWGGSRETQYF.

This clonotype appeared many times. The chain couples TRBV15 to TRBJ2-2; 10 bases map to TRBD2. V lost 5 bases to trimming and J lost 3 bases; unmatched junction nucleotides: 6. The CDR3 length is 16 residues. CDR1 and CDR2 from the germline V gene are LNHNV and YYDKDF (reference sequence). The CDR3: CATSQALAGDTGELFF. The CDR3 DNA sequence: TGTGCCACCAGCCAGGCCCTAGCGGGGGACACCGGGGAGCTGTTTTTT.

V gene TRBV20-1 combines with J gene TRBJ2-5; tentative D call: TRBD1 (6 bases). Trimming shortened V by 3 bases and J by 4 bases, and 15 bases separated the two germline ends. The CDR3 is made up of 14 amino acids. Germline CDR1 DFQATT, CDR2 SNEGSKA (reference sequence). The CDR3 DNA is TGCAGTGCTAGGGGTGGGGGCCGGAGAGAGACCCAGTACTTC. Translation gives CSARGGGRRETQYF.

Remarks on this clonotype: A much larger clonotype is one base distant, so this may be a read error. V and J are TRBV4-1 and TRBJ1-1; D call uncertain. The CDR3 has 15 amino acids. Germline V gives CDR1 MGHRA, CDR2 YSYEKL. CDR3 nucleotides: TGCGCCAGCAGCCAAGCCCCCTTCATGAACACTGAAACTTTCTTT. Translation: CASSQAPFMNTETFF.

This clonotype was observed many times. The chain couples TRBV2 to TRBJ2-7; TRBD1 aligns across 8 bases. This CDR3 comprises 13 residues. After removal of 7 bases from V and 2 bases from J, the junction contained 4 bases not matched to a gene. Germline V CDR1 and CDR2: SNHLY, FYNNEI. DNA of the CDR3: TGTGCCAGCAAGACAGGGGAAGCCTACGAGCAGTACTTC. It yields the protein CASKTGEAYEQYF.

This clonotype was counted many times. This sequence joins TRBV28 and TRBJ1-1; D is uncertain. The CDR3 spans 15 residues. CDR1 MDHEN and CDR2 SYDVKM come from the germline V gene. V was cut by 2 bases and J by 1 base, with 11 bases left in between. Here the CDR3 DNA reads TGTGCCAGCAGTTTAGCGTCGGCTCGGAACACTGAAGCTTTCTTT. Protein product: CASSLASARNTEAFF.